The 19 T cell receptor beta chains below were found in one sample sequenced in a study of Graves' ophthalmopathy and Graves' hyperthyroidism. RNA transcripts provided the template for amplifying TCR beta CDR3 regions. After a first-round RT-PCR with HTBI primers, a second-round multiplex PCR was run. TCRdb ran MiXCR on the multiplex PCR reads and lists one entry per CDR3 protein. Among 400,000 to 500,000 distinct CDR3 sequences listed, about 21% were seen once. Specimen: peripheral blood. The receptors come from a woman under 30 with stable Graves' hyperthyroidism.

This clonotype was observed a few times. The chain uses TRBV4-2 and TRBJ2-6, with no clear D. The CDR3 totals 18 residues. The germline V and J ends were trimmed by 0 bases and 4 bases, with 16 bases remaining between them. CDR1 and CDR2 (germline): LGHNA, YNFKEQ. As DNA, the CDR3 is TGTGCCAGCAGCCAAGATGAGAGTTCCTCACCCGGGGCCAACGTCCTGACTTTC. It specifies CASSQDESSSPGANVLTF.

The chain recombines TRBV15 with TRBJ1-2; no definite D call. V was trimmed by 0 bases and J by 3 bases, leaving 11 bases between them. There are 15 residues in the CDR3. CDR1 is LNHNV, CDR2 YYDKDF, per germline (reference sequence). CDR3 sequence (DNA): TGTGCCACCAGCAGAGATCGGCGCTCCCACTATGGCTACACCTTC. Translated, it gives CATSRDRRSHYGYTF. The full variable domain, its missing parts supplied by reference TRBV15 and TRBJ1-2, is DAMVIQNPRYQVTQFGKPVTLSCSQTLNHNVMYWYQQKSSQAPKLLFHYYDKDFNNEADTPDNFQSRRPNTSFCFLDIRSPGLGDTAMYLCATSRDRRSHYGYTFGSGTRLTVV.

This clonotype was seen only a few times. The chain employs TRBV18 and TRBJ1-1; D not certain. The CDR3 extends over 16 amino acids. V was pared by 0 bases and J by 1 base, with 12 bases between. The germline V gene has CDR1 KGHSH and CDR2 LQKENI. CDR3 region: CASSPPAPSGNTEAFF. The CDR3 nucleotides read TGTGCCAGCTCACCACCGGCCCCCAGCGGGAACACTGAAGCTTTCTTT.

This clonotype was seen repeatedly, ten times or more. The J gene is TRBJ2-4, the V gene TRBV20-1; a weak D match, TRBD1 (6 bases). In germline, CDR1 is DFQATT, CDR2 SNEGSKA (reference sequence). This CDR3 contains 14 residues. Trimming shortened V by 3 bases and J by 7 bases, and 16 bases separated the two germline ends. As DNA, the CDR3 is TGCAGTGCTAGGACTACTCAGGGGAACAACATTCAGTACTTC. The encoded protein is CSARTTQGNNIQYF.

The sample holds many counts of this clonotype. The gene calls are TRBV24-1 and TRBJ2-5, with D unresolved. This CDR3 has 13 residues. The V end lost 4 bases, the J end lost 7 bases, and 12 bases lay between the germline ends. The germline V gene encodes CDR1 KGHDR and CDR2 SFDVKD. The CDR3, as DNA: TGTGCCACCAGTGACACCTCAAGAGGGACCCAGTACTTC. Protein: CATSDTSRGTQYF.

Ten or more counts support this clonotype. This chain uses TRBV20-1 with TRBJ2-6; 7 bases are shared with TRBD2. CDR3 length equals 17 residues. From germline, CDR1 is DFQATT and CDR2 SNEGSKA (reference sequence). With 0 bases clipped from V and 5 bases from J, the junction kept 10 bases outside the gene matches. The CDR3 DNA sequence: TGCAGTGCTAGAGATTTGCGGGAGAGTATCTGGGCCAACGTCCTGACTTTC. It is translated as CSARDLRESIWANVLTF.

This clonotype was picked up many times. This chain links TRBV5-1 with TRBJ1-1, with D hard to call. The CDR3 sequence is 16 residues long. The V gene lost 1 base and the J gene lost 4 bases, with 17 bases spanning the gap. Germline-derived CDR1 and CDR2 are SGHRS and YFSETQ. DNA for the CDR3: TGCGCCAGCAGCTTGTTTGGGGAATTACAAGGCACTGAAGCTTTCTTT. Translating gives CASSLFGELQGTEAFF.

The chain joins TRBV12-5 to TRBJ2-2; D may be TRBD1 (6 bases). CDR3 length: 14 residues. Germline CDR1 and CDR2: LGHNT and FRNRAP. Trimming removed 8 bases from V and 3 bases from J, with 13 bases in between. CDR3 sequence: CASTAGVDTGELFF. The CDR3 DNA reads TGTGCTAGTACCGCAGGGGTGGACACCGGGGAGCTGTTTTTT.

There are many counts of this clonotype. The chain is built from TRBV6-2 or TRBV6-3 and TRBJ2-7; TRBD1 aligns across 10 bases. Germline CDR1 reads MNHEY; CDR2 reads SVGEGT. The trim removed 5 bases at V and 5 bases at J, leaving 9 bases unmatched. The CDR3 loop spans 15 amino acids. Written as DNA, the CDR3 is TGTGCCAGCAGTACCCTGACAGGGGGCGGCCACGAGCAGTACTTC. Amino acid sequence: CASSTLTGGGHEQYF.

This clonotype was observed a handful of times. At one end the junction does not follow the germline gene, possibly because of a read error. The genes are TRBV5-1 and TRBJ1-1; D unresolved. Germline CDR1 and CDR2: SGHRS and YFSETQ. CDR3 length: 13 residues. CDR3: CASSLERNTEACF. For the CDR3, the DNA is TGCGCCAGCAGCTTGGAGAGGAACACTGAAGCTTGCTTT.

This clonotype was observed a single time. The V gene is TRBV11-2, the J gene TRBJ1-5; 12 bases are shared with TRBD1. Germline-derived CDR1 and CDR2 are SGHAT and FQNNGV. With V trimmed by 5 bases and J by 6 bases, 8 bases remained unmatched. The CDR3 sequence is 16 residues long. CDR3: CASSRDGTGGGQPQHF. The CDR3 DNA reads TGTGCCAGCAGCCGAGATGGGACAGGGGGCGGTCAGCCCCAGCATTTT.

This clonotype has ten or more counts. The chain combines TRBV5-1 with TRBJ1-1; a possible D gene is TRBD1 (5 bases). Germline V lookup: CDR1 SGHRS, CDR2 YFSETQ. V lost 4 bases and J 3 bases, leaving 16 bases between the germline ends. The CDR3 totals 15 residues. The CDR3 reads CASSPGGGEDTEAFF. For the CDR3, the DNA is TGCGCCAGCAGCCCTGGCGGGGGTGAGGACACTGAAGCTTTCTTT.

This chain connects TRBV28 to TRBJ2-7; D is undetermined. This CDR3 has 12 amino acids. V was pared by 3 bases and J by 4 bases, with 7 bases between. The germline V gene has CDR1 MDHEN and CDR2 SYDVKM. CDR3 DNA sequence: TGTGCCAGCAGTTTCGCGAATTACGAGCAGTACTTC. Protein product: CASSFANYEQYF.

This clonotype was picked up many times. CDR3 DNA sequence: TGTGCCAGCAGTCTACAGGGAATGGAGCTGTTTTTT. Translated, it gives CASSLQGMELFF. The rearrangement joins TRBV7-9 to TRBJ2-2; tentative D call: TRBD1 (6 bases). In germline, CDR1 is SEHNR, CDR2 FQNEAQ (reference sequence). This CDR3 has 12 amino acids. V was trimmed by 6 bases and J by 10 bases, leaving 12 bases between them.

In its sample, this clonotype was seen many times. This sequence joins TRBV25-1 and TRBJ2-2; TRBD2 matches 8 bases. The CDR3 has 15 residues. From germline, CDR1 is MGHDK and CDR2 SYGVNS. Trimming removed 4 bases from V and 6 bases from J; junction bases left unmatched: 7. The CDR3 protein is CASSGNGGGPGELFF. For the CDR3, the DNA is TGTGCCAGCAGTGGGAACGGGGGGGGACCCGGGGAGCTGTTTTTT.

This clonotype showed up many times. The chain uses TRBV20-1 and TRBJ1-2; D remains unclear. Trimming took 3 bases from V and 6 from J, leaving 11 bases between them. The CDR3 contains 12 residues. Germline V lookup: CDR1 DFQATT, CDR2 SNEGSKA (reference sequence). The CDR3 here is CSARDWADGYTF. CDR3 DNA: TGCAGTGCTAGGGACTGGGCGGATGGCTACACCTTC.

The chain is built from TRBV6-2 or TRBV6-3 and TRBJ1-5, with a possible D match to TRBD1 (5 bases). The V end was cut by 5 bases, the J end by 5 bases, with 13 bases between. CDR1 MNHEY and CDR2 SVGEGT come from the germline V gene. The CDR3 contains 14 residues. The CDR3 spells CASSPSRADQPQHF. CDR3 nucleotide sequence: TGTGCCAGCAGTCCCTCCAGGGCCGATCAGCCCCAGCATTTT.

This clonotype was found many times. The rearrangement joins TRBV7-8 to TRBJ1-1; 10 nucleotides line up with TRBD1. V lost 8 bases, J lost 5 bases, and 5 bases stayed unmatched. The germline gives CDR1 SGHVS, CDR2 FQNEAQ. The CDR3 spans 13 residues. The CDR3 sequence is CASGKDRGTEAFF. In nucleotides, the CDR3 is TGTGCCAGCGGCAAGGACAGGGGGACTGAAGCTTTCTTT.

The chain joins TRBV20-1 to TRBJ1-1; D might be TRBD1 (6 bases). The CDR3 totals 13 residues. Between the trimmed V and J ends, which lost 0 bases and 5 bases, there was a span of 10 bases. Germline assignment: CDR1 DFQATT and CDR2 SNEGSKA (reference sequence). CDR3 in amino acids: CSARDPQGTEAFF. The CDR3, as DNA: TGCAGTGCTAGAGACCCACAGGGTACTGAAGCTTTCTTT.